These 2 T cell receptor beta chains share one sample of origin, sequenced in a study of vaccination effects on CD4 cells after COVID-19. These receptors have no identified antigens. CD4+ T cell isolation took place after less than 13 days of culture. Participants each got two BNT162b2 or mRNA-1273 vaccine doses. Libraries were prepared by immunoSEQ multiplex PCR; TCRdb keeps only in-frame clonotypes and omits some of them. Among fewer than 55,000 clones listed, about three quarters were seen once. Sequencing used CD4+ T cells from PBMCs cultured without peptide, obtained after COVID-19 vaccination. The receptors were sampled from a human donor who received a COVID-19 vaccine.

The rearrangement joins TRBV5-4 to TRBJ2-1; 8 nucleotides match TRBD1. With 5 bases clipped from V and 5 bases from J, the junction kept 9 bases outside the gene matches. Germline loops: CDR1 SGHNT, CDR2 YYREEE (reference sequence). The CDR3 is 15 residues long. In DNA, the CDR3 is TGTGCCAGCAGAGGTATGGACAGGGCCCACAATGAGCAGTTCTTC. This sequence encodes CASRGMDRAHNEQFF.

This clone was recorded a few times. V is TRBV6-5 and J is TRBJ1-1, with 9 bases identical to TRBD1. Germline lookup yields CDR1 MNHEY and CDR2 SVGAGI. This CDR3 has 14 amino acids. With 6 bases clipped from V and 2 bases from J, the junction kept 4 bases outside the gene matches. The CDR3 region has the DNA TGTGCCAGCAGACAGGGGGCGGGAAACACTGAAGCTTTCTTT. Translation: CASRQGAGNTEAFF.